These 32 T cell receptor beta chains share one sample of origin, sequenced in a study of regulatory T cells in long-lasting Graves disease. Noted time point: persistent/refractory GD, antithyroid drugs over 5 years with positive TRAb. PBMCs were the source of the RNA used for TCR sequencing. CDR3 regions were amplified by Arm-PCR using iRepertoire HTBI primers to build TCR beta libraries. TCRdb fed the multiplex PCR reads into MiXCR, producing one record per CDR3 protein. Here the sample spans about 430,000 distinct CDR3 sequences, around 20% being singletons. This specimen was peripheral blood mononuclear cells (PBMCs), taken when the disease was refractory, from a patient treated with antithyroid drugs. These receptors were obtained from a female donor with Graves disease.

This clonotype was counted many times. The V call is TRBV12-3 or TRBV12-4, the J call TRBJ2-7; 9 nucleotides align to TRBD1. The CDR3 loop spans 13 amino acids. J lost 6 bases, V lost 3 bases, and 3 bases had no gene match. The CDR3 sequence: CASSFTGGGEQYF. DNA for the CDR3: TGTGCCAGCAGTTTTACAGGGGGCGGCGAGCAGTACTTC.

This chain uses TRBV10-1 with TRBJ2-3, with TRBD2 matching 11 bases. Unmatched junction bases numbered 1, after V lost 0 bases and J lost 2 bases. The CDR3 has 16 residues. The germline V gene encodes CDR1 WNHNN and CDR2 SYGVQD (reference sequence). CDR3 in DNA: TGCGCCAGCAGTGAGTCACTAGCGGGAGCCACAGATACGCAGTATTTT. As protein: CASSESLAGATDTQYF.

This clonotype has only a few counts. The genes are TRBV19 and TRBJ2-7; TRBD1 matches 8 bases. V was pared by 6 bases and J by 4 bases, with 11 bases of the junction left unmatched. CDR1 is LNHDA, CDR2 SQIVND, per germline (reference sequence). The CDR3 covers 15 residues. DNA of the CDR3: TGTGCCAGTAGGCCAGGGACAGGAAACCGTTACGAGCAGTACTTC. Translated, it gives CASRPGTGNRYEQYF.

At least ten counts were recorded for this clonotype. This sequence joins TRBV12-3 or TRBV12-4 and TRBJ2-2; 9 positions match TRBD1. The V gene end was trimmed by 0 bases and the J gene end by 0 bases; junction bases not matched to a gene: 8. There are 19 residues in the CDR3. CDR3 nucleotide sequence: TGTGCCAGCAGTTTAGCGGTCCTACGGGACAGGGCGAACACCGGGGAGCTGTTTTTT. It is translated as CASSLAVLRDRANTGELFF.

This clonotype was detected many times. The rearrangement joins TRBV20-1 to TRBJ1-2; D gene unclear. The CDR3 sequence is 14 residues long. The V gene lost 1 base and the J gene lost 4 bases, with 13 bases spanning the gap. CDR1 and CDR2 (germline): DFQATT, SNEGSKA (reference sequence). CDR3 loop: CSARVAGLSYGYTF. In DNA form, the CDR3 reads TGCAGTGCTAGAGTGGCGGGATTAAGCTATGGCTACACCTTC.

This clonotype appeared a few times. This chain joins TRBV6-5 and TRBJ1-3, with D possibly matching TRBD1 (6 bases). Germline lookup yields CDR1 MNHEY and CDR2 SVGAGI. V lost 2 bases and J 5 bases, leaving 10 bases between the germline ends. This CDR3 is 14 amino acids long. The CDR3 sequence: CASSYEGGRNTIYF. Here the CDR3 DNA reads TGTGCCAGCAGTTACGAGGGGGGGCGAAACACCATATATTTT.

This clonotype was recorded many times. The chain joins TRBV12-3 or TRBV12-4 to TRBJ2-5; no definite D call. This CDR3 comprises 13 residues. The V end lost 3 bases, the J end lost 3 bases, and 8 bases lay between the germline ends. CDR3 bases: TGTGCCAGCAGTTTCGGGCAAAAAGAGACCCAGTACTTC. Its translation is CASSFGQKETQYF.

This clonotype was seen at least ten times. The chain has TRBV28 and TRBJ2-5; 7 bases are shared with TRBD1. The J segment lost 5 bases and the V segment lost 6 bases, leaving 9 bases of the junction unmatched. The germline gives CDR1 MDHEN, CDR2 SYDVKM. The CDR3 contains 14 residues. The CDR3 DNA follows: TGTGCCAGCAGGTCACAGGGGCTAGCCGAGACCCAGTACTTC. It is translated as CASRSQGLAETQYF.

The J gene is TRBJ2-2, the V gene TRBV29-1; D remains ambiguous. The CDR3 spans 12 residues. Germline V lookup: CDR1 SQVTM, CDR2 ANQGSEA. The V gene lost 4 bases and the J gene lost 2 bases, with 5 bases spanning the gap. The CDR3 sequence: CSVGDNTGELFF. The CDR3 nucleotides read TGCAGCGTTGGCGACAACACCGGGGAGCTGTTTTTT.

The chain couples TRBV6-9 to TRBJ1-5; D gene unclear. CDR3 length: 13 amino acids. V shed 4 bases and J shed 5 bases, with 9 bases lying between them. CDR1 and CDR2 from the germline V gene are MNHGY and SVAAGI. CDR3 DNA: TGTGCCAGCAGTTCTGCGGGCTATCAGCCCCAGCATTTT. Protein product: CASSSAGYQPQHF.

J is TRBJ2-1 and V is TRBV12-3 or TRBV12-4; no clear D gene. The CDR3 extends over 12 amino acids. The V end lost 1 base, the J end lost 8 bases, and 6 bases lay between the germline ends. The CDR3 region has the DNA TGTGCCAGCAGTTTAGATGGCGATGAGCAGTTCTTC. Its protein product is CASSLDGDEQFF.

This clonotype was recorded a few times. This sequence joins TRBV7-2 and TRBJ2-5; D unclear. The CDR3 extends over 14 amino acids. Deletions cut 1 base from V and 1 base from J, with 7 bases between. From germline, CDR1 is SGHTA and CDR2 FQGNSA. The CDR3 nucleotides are TGTGCCAGCAGCTTAGTCAGCAGCCAAGAGACCCAGTACTTC. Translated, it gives CASSLVSSQETQYF.

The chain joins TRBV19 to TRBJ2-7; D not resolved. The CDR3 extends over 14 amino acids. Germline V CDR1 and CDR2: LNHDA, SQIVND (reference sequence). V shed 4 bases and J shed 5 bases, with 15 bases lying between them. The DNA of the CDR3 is TGTGCCAGTAGTACCGGTGGATTTTTCCACGAGCAGTACTTC. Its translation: CASSTGGFFHEQYF. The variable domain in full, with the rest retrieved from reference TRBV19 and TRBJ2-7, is DGGITQSPKYLFRKEGQNVTLSCEQNLNHDAMYWYRQDPGQGLRLIYYSQIVNDFQKGDIAEGYSVSREKKESFPLTVTSAQKNPTAFYLCASSTGGFFHEQYFGPGTRLTVT.

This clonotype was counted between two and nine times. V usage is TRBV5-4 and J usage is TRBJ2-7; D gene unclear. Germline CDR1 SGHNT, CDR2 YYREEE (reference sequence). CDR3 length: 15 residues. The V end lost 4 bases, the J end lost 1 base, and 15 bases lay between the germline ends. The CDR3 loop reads CASSPAQEPSYEQYF. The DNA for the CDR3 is TGTGCCAGCAGCCCCGCCCAGGAGCCTTCCTACGAGCAGTACTTC. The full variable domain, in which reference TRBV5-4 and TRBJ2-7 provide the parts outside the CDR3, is ETGVTQSPTHLIKTRGQQVTLRCSSQSGHNTVSWYQQALGQGPQFIFQYYREEENGRGNFPPRFSGLQFPNYSSELNVNALELDDSALYLCASSPAQEPSYEQYFGPGTRLTVT.

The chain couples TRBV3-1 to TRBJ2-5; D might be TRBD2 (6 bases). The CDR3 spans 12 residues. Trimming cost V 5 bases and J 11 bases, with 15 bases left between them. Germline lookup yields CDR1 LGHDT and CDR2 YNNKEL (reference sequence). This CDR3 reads CASSSRGNEQYF. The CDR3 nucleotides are TGTGCCAGCAGCTCCCGGGGGAATGAGCAGTACTTC.

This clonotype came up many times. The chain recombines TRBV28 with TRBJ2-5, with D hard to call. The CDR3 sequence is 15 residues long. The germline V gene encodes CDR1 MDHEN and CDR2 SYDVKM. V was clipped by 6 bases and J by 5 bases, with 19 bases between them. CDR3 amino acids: CASRTSDNPRETQYF. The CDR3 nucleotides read TGTGCCAGCAGGACCTCTGACAATCCGAGGGAGACCCAGTACTTC.

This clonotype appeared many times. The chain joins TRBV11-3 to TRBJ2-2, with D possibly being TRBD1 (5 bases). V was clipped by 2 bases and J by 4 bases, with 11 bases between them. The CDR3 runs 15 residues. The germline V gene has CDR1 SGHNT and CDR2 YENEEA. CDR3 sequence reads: CASSLLGPGTGELFF. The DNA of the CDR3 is TGTGCCAGCAGCTTACTGGGGCCGGGCACCGGGGAGCTGTTTTTT.

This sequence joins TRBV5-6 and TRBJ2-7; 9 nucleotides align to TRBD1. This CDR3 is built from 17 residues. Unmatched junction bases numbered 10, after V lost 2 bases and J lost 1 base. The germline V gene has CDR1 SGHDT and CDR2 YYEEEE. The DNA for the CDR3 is TGTGCCAGCAGCTTTTTCATCCGGGACAGGGTTTCCTACGAGCAGTACTTC. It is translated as CASSFFIRDRVSYEQYF.

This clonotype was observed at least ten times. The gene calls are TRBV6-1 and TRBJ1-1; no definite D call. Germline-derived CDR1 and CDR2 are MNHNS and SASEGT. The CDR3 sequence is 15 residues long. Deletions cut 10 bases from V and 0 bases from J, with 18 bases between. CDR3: CATTIGIVVNTEAFF. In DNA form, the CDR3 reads TGTGCCACTACGATCGGGATTGTGGTGAACACTGAAGCTTTCTTT.

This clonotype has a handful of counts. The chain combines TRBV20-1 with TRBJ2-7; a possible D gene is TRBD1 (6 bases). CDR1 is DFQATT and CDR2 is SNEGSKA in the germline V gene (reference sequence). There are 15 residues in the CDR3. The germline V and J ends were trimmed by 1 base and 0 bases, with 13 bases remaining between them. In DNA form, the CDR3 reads TGCAGTGCTAGAGCCTTGGGGGACAACTCCTACGAGCAGTACTTC. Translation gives CSARALGDNSYEQYF.

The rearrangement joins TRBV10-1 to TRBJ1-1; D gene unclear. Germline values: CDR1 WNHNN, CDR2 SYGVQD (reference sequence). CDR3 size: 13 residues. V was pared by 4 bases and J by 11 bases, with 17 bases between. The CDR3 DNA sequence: TGCGCCAGCAGTGCGAAGAAGCCTGGTGTGGCTTTCTTT. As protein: CASSAKKPGVAFF.

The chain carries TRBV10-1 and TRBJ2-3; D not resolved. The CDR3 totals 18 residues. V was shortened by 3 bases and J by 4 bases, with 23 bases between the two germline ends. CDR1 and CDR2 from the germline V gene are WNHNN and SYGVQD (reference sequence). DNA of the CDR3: TGCGCCAGCAGTGATAGGACCTGGCCGGGCGGCGTCCCAGATACGCAGTATTTT. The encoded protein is CASSDRTWPGGVPDTQYF.

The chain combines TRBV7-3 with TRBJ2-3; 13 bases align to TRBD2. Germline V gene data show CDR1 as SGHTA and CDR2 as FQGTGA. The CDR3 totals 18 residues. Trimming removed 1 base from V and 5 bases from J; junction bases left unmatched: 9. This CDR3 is CASSLNPGLAGRGDTQYF. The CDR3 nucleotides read TGTGCCAGCAGCTTAAACCCGGGACTAGCGGGGCGGGGAGATACGCAGTATTTT. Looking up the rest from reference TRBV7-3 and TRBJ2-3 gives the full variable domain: GAGVSQTPSNKVTEKGKYVELRCDPISGHTALYWYRQSLGQGPEFLIYFQGTGAADDSGLPNDRFFAVRPEGSVSTLKIQRTERGDSAVYLCASSLNPGLAGRGDTQYFGPGTRLTVL.

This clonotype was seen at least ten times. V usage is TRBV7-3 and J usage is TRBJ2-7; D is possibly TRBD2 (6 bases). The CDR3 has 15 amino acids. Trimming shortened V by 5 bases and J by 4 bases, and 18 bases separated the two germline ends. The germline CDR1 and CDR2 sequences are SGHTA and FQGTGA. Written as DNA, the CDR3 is TGTGCCAGCAGCCCTCAGAGCGGCGGGATATACGAGCAGTACTTC. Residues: CASSPQSGGIYEQYF.

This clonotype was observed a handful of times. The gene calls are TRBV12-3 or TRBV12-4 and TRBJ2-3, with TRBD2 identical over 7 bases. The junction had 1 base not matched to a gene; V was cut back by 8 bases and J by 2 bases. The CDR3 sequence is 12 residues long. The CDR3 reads CASGGDTDTQYF. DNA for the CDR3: TGTGCCAGCGGGGGGGACACAGATACGCAGTATTTT.

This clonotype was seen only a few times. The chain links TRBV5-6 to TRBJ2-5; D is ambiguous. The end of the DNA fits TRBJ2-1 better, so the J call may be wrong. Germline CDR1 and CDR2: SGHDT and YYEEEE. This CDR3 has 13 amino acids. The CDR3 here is CASSSDSLGEQFF. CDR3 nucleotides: TGTGCCAGCAGTTCTGACTCACTTGGGGAGCAGTTCTTC.

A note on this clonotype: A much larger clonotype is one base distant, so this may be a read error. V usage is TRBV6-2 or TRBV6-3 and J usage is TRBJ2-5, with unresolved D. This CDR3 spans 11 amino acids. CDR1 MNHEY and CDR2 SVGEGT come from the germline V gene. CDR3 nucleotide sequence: TGTGCCAGTGCCTCCCAAGAGACCCAGCACTTC. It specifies CASASQETQHF.

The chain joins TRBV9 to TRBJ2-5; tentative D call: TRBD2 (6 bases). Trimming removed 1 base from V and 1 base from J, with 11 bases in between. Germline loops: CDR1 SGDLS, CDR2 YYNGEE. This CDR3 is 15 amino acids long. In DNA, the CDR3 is TGTGCCAGCAGCGTAAGGAGGGACCCCCAAGAGACCCAGTACTTC. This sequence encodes CASSVRRDPQETQYF.

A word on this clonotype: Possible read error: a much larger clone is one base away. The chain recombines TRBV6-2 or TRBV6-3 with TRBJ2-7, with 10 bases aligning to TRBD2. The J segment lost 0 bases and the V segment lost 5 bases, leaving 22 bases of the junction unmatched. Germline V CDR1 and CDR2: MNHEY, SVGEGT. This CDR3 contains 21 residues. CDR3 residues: CASSHRLAGEWNPRPSYEQYF. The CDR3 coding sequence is TGTGCCAGCAGTCACAGGCTAGCGGGAGAGTGGAATCCCCGGCCCTCCTACGAGCAGTACTTC.

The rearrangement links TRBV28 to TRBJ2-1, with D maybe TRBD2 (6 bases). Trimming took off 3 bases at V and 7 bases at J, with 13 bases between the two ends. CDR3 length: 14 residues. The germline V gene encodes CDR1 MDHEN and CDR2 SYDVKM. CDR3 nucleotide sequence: TGTGCCAGCAGTTTTGACCTGGGGGGTAATGAGCAGTTCTTC. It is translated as CASSFDLGGNEQFF.

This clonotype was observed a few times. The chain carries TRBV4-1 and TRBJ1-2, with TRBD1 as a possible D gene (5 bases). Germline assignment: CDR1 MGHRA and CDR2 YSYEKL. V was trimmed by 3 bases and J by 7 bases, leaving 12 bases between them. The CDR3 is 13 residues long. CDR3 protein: CASSHPGFTGYTF. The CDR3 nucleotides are TGCGCCAGCAGCCATCCAGGGTTCACTGGCTACACCTTC.

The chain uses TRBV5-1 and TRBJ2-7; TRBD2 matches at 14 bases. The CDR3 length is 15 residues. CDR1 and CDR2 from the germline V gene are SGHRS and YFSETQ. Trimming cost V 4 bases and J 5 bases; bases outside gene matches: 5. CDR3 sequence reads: CASSLGTSGSHEQYF. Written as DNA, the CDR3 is TGCGCCAGCAGCCTAGGGACTAGCGGGAGCCACGAGCAGTACTTC. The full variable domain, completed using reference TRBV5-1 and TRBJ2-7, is KAGVTQTPRYLIKTRGQQVTLSCSPISGHRSVSWYQQTPGQGLQFLFEYFSETQRNKGNFPGRFSGRQFSNSRSEMNVSTLELGDSALYLCASSLGTSGSHEQYFGPGTRLTVT.